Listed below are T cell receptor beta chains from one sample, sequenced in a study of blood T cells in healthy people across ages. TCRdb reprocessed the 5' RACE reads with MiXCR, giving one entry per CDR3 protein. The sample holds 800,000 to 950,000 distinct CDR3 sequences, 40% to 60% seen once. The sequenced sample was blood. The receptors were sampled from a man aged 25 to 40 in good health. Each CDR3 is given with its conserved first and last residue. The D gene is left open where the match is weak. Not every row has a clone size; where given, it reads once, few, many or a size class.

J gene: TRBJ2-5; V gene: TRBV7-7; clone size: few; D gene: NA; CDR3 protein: CASSLEGSPLTAGTQYF; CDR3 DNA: TGTGCTAGCAGCTTAGAGGGATCGCCGCTCACCGCAGGGACCCAGTACTTC
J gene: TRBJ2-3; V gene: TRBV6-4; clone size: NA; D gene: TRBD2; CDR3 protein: CVSGGSGESDTQYF; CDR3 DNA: TGTGTCAGTGGAGGGAGCGGGGAATCAGATACGCAGTATTTT
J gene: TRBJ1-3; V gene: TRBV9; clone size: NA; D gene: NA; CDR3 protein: CASGAGSGNTIYF; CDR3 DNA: TGTGCCAGCGGGGCGGGCTCTGGAAACACCATATATTTT
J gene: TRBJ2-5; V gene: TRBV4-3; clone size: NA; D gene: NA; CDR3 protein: CASSQEYALGETQYF; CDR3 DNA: TGCGCCAGCAGCCAAGAGTACGCACTAGGAGAGACCCAGTACTTC
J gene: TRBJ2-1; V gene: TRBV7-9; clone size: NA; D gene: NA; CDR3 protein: CASSPLDSSYNEQFF; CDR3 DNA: TGTGCCAGCAGCCCATTGGACAGCTCCTACAATGAGCAGTTCTTC
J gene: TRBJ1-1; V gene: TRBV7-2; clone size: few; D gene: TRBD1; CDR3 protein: CASTPDRVSEAFF; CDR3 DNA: TGTGCCAGCACCCCGGACAGGGTTTCGGAAGCTTTCTTT
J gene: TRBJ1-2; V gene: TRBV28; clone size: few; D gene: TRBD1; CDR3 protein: CASSLDGTGVYGYTF; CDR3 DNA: TGTGCCAGCAGTTTAGACGGGACAGGGGTCTATGGCTACACCTTC
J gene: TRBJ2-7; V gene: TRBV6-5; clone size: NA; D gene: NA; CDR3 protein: CASSLDRDKSYEQYF; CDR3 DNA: TGTGCCAGCAGTTTAGACCGGGACAAGTCCTACGAGCAGTACTTC
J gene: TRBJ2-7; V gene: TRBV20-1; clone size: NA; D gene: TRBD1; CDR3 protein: CSGVDRVPYEQYF; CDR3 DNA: TGCAGTGGAGTGGACAGGGTCCCCTACGAGCAGTACTTC
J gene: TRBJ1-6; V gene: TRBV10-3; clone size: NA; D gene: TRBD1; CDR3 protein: CAIRRGDSNNSPLHF; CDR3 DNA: TGTGCCATCAGGAGGGGGGACAGCAATAATTCACCCCTCCACTTT
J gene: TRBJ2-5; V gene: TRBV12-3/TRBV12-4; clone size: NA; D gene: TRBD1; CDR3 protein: CASSPRTGSQTQYF; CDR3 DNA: TGTGCCAGCAGTCCCCGGACAGGGTCGCAGACCCAGTACTTC
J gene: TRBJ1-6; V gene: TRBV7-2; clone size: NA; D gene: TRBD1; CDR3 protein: CASSSTSGQGFGSPLHF; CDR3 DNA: TGTGCCAGCAGCTCAACCTCGGGACAGGGTTTTGGTTCACCCCTCCACTTT
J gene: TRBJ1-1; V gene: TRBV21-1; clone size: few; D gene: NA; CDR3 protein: CASSKGGNTEAFF; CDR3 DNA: TGTGCCAGCAGCAAGGGGGGAAACACTGAAGCTTTCTTT
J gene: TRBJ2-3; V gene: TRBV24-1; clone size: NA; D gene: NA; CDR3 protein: CATSSRAVVDTQYF; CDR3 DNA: TGTGCCACCAGTTCCCGCGCGGTAGTAGATACGCAGTATTTT
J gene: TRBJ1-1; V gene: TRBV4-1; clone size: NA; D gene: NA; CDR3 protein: CASSLLVGYTEAFF; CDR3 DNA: TGCGCCAGCAGCCTGTTAGTCGGGTACACTGAAGCTTTCTTT
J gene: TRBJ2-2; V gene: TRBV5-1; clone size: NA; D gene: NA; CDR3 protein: CASSSMSPNTGELFF; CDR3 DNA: TGCGCCAGCAGCTCAATGTCCCCGAACACCGGGGAGCTGTTTTTT
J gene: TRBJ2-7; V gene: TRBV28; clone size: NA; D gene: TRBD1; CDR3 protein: CASSLTDRGISYEQYF; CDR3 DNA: TGTGCCAGCAGTCTCACCGACAGGGGAATTTCCTACGAGCAGTACTTC
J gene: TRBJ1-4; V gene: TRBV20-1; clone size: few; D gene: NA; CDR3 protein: CSASGSGNEKLFF; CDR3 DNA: TGCAGTGCCAGCGGGAGTGGTAATGAAAAACTGTTTTTT
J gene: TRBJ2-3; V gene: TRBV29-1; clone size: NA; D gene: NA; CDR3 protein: CSVDWGTDTQYF; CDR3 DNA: TGCAGCGTTGACTGGGGAACAGATACGCAGTATTTT
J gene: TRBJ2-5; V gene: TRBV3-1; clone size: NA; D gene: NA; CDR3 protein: CASSQDVGTQYF; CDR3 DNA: TGTGCCAGCAGCCAAGACGTCGGAACCCAGTACTTC
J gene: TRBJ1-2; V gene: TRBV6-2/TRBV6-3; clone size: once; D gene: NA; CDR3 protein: CASSYLSGAGDGYTF; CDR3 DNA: TGTGCCAGCAGTTACCTTAGCGGGGCCGGCGATGGCTACACCTTC
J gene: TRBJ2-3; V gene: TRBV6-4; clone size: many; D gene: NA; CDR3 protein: CASSDPRIHRDPTDTQYF; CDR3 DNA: TGTGCCAGCAGTGACCCAAGGATTCACAGGGATCCCACAGATACGCAGTATTTT
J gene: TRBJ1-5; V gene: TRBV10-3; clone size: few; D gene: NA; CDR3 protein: CAISQGLINQPQHF; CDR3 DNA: TGTGCCATCAGTCAAGGACTCATCAATCAGCCCCAGCATTTT
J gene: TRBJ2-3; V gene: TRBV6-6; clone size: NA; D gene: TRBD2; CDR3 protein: CASSYAAGVATDTQYF; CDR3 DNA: TGTGCCAGCAGTTACGCTGCGGGGGTGGCCACAGATACGCAGTATTTT
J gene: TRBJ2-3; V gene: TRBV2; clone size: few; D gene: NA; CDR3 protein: CASIQVADTQYF; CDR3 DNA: TGTGCCAGCATCCAAGTGGCGGATACGCAGTATTTT
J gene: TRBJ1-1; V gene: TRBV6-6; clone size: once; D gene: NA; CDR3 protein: CASSRVGWETEAFF; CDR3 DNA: TGTGCCAGCAGCCGGGTGGGGTGGGAGACTGAAGCTTTCTTT
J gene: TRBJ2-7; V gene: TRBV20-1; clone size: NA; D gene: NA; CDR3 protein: CSARGGIHEQYF; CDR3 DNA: TGCAGTGCTAGAGGGGGGATCCACGAGCAGTACTTC
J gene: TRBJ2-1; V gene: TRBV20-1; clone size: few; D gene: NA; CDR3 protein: CSARDSGRAYNEQFF; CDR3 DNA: TGCAGTGCTCGGGATTCAGGGAGAGCCTACAATGAGCAGTTCTTC